The 26 T cell receptor beta chains below were found in one sample sequenced in a study of CXCR3 chemokines and chemotherapy response in bladder cancer. TCRdb itself ran the PCR reads through MiXCR, one entry per CDR3 protein. In the table there are about 12,000 distinct CDR3 sequences, 12% of which are singletons. This sample was taken from a patient whose treatment included neoadjuvant chemotherapy. The receptor source for this set is a human donor with bladder cancer that did not respond to neoadjuvant chemotherapy.

Sample share makes this clonotype medium-sized. CDR3 region: CAISESRTGTEAFF. The CDR3 region has the DNA TGTGCCATCAGTGAGTCCCGGACGGGTACTGAAGCTTTCTTT. This chain uses TRBV10-3 with TRBJ1-1; D is unclear. V lost 0 bases and J lost 5, with 10 bases in between. Per the germline V gene, CDR1 is ENHRY and CDR2 is SYGVKD. The CDR3 consists of 14 residues.

This clonotype was recorded once. The chain joins TRBV7-2 to TRBJ2-5; 11 bases map to TRBD2. The germline CDR1 and CDR2 sequences are SGHTA and FQGNSA. Unmatched junction bases numbered 10, after V lost 1 base and J lost 6 bases. The CDR3 totals 17 residues. The DNA of the CDR3 is TGTGCCAGCAGCTTAGTATTAGCGGGGGGGCCGGGGAAGACCCAGTACTTC. Translating gives CASSLVLAGGPGKTQYF.

This clonotype was observed many times. This chain connects TRBV6-6 to TRBJ2-1; D unresolved. The CDR3 runs 12 residues. Trimming removed 2 bases at V and 7 bases at J, with 6 bases between. Looked up from germline, CDR1 is MNHNY and CDR2 is SVGAGI (reference sequence). The CDR3 region has the DNA TGTGCCAGCAGTTACGGTGGGAATGAGCAGTTCTTC. Translating gives CASSYGGNEQFF.

By share, this clonotype counts as medium-sized. The CDR3 is CASSPQTRRQGSTDTQYF. CDR3 coding DNA: TGTGCCAGCAGTCCTCAAACCCGTAGACAGGGGAGCACAGATACGCAGTATTTT. The rearrangement joins TRBV6-1 to TRBJ2-3; 8 bases agree with TRBD1. CDR1 is MNHNS and CDR2 is SASEGT in the germline V gene. This CDR3 region has 18 residues. Unmatched junction bases numbered 13, after V lost 5 bases and J lost 0 bases.

This clonotype was detected many times. The V call is TRBV10-3, the J call TRBJ1-1, with a tentative D call TRBD1 (5 bases). The CDR3 totals 16 residues. Germline values: CDR1 ENHRY, CDR2 SYGVKD. The V end was cut by 1 base, the J end by 4 bases, with 16 bases between. The CDR3 bases are TGTGCCATCAGTGAGTTTGGCGGAGGGGAGACCACTGAAGCTTTCTTT. Residues: CAISEFGGGETTEAFF.

This clonotype is labeled medium-sized. The rearrangement uses TRBV19 and TRBJ1-1; D uncertain. From germline, CDR1 is LNHDA and CDR2 SQIVND (reference sequence). CDR3 length: 14 residues. Trimming took off 7 bases at V and 0 bases at J, with 12 bases between the two ends. CDR3 protein: CASNFAGLNTEAFF. In nucleotides, the CDR3 is TGTGCCAGTAATTTCGCAGGCCTGAACACTGAAGCTTTCTTT.

This clonotype was observed many times. The V call is TRBV18, the J call TRBJ2-3; tentative D call: TRBD2 (5 bases). Trimming stripped 2 bases from V and 3 bases from J, with 15 bases between. Germline CDR1 and CDR2: KGHSH and LQKENI. The CDR3 covers 16 residues. The CDR3 loop reads CASSPSTGGLTDTQYF. The CDR3 nucleotides are TGTGCCAGCTCACCATCTACGGGCGGGCTTACAGATACGCAGTATTTT. Full variable domain (remainder filled in from reference TRBV18 and TRBJ2-3): NAGVMQNPRHLVRRRGQEARLRCSPMKGHSHVYWYRQLPEEGLKFMVYLQKENIIDESGMPKERFSAEFPKEGPSILRIQQVVRGDSAAYFCASSPSTGGLTDTQYFGPGTRLTVL.

This clonotype came up a few times. V and J are TRBV7-9 and TRBJ2-2, with D hard to call. V was clipped by 5 bases and J by 0 bases, with 7 bases between them. This CDR3 has 14 residues. The germline V gene encodes CDR1 SEHNR and CDR2 FQNEAQ (reference sequence). The CDR3 region is CASSPTTNTGELFF. The CDR3 DNA reads TGTGCCAGCAGCCCGACAACGAACACCGGGGAGCTGTTTTTT.

This clonotype showed up just a few times. V usage is TRBV20-1 and J usage is TRBJ2-5, with D perhaps TRBD1 or TRBD2 (5 bases each). V lost 2 bases and J 0 bases, leaving 13 bases between the germline ends. Per germline, CDR1 DFQATT and CDR2 SNEGSKA (reference sequence). The CDR3 consists of 15 residues. The CDR3 spells CSARIRGQYQETQYF. The CDR3 region has the DNA TGCAGTGCTAGAATTCGGGGCCAGTACCAAGAGACCCAGTACTTC.

The rearrangement joins TRBV5-4 to TRBJ2-2; 8 bases are a match to TRBD2. The J segment lost 6 bases and the V segment lost 1 base, leaving 5 bases of the junction unmatched. This CDR3 spans 15 amino acids. CDR1 is SGHNT and CDR2 is YYREEE in the germline V gene (reference sequence). CDR3 nucleotides: TGTGCCAGCAGCTTGCCAGCGGGAGCCTCCGGGGAGCTGTTTTTT. Its translation is CASSLPAGASGELFF.

In this sample, this clonotype turned up many times. The J gene is TRBJ1-4, the V gene TRBV6-1; D call uncertain. V lost 4 bases, J lost 8 bases, and 23 bases lay in between. Germline values: CDR1 MNHNS, CDR2 SASEGT. The CDR3 extends over 17 amino acids. The CDR3 sequence is CASSAYLKGGIREKLFF. The CDR3 DNA sequence: TGTGCCAGCAGTGCCTACCTTAAGGGAGGGATTCGGGAAAAACTGTTTTTT.

The chain is built from TRBV10-1 and TRBJ2-2, with D maybe TRBD1 (6 bases). Germline V gives CDR1 WNHNN, CDR2 SYGVQD (reference sequence). CDR3 length: 15 amino acids. Trimming took 6 bases from V and 1 from J, leaving 12 bases between them. CDR3 protein: CASSSQGENTGELFF. The CDR3, as DNA: TGCGCCAGCAGCTCACAGGGAGAGAACACCGGGGAGCTGTTTTTT.

The V and J genes are TRBV27 and TRBJ2-6, with D hard to call. The CDR3 runs to 14 residues. Trimming stripped 4 bases from V and 2 bases from J, with 6 bases between. From germline, CDR1 is MNHEY and CDR2 SMNVEV (reference sequence). This CDR3 is CASSSPPGANVLTF. The CDR3 nucleotides are TGTGCCAGCAGTTCCCCCCCTGGGGCCAACGTCCTGACTTTC.

This clonotype was seen ten or more times. V and J are TRBV18 and TRBJ2-1; D uncertain. The CDR3 contains 13 residues. V dropped 1 base and J dropped 8 bases, with 9 bases sitting between them. CDR1 and CDR2 (germline): KGHSH, LQKENI. For the CDR3, the DNA is TGTGCCAGCTCACCACTGACACGGGATGAGCAGTTCTTC. Translation gives CASSPLTRDEQFF.

This clonotype appeared a single time. The chain carries TRBV7-9 and TRBJ1-2; no definite D call. Germline V lookup: CDR1 SEHNR, CDR2 FQNEAQ (reference sequence). V lost 1 base, J lost 5 bases, and 11 bases lay in between. The CDR3 consists of 14 residues. The CDR3 is CASSLEGSRYGYTF. In nucleotides, the CDR3 is TGTGCCAGCAGCTTAGAGGGCAGTAGATATGGCTACACCTTC.

This clonotype has at least ten counts. This chain links TRBV6-6 with TRBJ2-7, with 9 bases fitting TRBD2. The CDR3 covers 13 residues. The V gene's germline CDR1 is MNHNY and CDR2 SVGAGI (reference sequence). V was clipped by 8 bases and J by 5 bases; unmatched bases: 7. The CDR3 bases are TGTGCCAGCCTGGCGGGGGGGGGAAACGAGCAGTACTTC. Translating it yields CASLAGGGNEQYF.

This clonotype is classed as medium-sized. The V call is TRBV6-1, the J call TRBJ2-1, with 11 bases that match TRBD2. The germline V gene encodes CDR1 MNHNS and CDR2 SASEGT. The V gene end was trimmed by 7 bases and the J gene end by 4 bases; junction bases not matched to a gene: 9. The CDR3 spans 16 residues. CDR3 in DNA: TGTGCCAGCAACCGCCTAGCGGGAGGTAGTTACAATGAGCAGTTCTTC. Protein sequence: CASNRLAGGSYNEQFF.

This clonotype was recorded many times. This sequence joins TRBV29-1 and TRBJ2-7, with TRBD2 as a possible D gene (6 bases). The germline V gene encodes CDR1 SQVTM and CDR2 ANQGSEA. Trimming cost V 4 bases and J 0 bases, with 13 bases left between them. This CDR3 is built from 14 residues. In DNA form, the CDR3 reads TGCAGCGTTGCATTATTCGGGAGCTCCTACGAGCAGTACTTC. Amino acid sequence: CSVALFGSSYEQYF.

This clonotype was found many times. This chain uses TRBV7-2 with TRBJ2-3, with TRBD2 as a possible D gene (6 bases). CDR3 length: 15 amino acids. Germline lookup yields CDR1 SGHTA and CDR2 FQGNSA. The ends were cut back, 4 bases at V and 2 bases at J, with 13 bases in the middle. CDR3 nucleotides: TGTGCCAGCAGCTCGGACGGCGGGGTCACAGATACGCAGTATTTT. Protein sequence: CASSSDGGVTDTQYF. The variable domain in full, with the rest retrieved from reference TRBV7-2 and TRBJ2-3, is GAGVSQSPSNKVTEKGKDVELRCDPISGHTALYWYRQSLGQGLEFLIYFQGNSAPDKSGLPSDRFSAERTGGSVSTLTIQRTQQEDSAVYLCASSSDGGVTDTQYFGPGTRLTVL.

This clonotype occurred many times. V gene TRBV6-2 or TRBV6-3 combines with J gene TRBJ2-1; 8 bases line up with TRBD2. The CDR3 runs 14 residues. V trimming: 1 base; J trimming: 8 bases; junction bases outside the gene matches: 4. In germline, CDR1 is MNHEY, CDR2 SVGEGT. This chain's CDR3 is CASSYFGGGYEQFF. The CDR3 nucleotides are TGTGCCAGCAGTTACTTCGGGGGGGGGTATGAGCAGTTCTTC.

This clonotype showed up many times. The genes are TRBV15 and TRBJ1-1; D is possibly TRBD1 (6 bases). In germline, CDR1 is LNHNV, CDR2 YYDKDF (reference sequence). Trimming removed 3 bases at V and 0 bases at J, with 11 bases between. CDR3 size: 15 residues. CDR3 region: CATSRAGTLNTEAFF. The DNA of the CDR3 is TGTGCCACCAGCAGGGCCGGGACACTGAACACTGAAGCTTTCTTT.

This clonotype was found many times. The chain has TRBV18 and TRBJ1-4; tentative D call: TRBD1 (6 bases). Germline CDR1 reads KGHSH; CDR2 reads LQKENI. The V and J ends lost 8 bases and 8 bases respectively, with 15 bases between them. The CDR3 covers 13 residues. CDR3 residues: CASKNAGEEKLFF. The CDR3 region has the DNA TGTGCCAGCAAGAATGCAGGGGAGGAAAAACTGTTTTTT.

By proportion, this clonotype is medium-sized. The V and J genes are TRBV6-1 and TRBJ1-1; D is possibly TRBD1 (5 bases). V gave up 8 bases and J gave up 8 bases, with 15 bases separating them. The CDR3 is 12 residues long. CDR1 and CDR2 (germline): MNHNS, SASEGT. CDR3 nucleotides: TGTGCCAGCCAGCCGAGGGACTCAGAAGCTTTCTTT. It yields the protein CASQPRDSEAFF.

This clonotype appeared many times. The chain links TRBV19 to TRBJ1-4; 11 bases line up with TRBD1. The germline V gene has CDR1 LNHDA and CDR2 SQIVND (reference sequence). This CDR3 spans 15 amino acids. J was trimmed by 2 bases and V by 7 bases; bases with no gene match: 3. CDR3 DNA: TGTGCCAGTAAGGACAGGGGGCCGACTAATGAAAAACTGTTTTTT. It is translated as CASKDRGPTNEKLFF.

This chain links TRBV11-2 with TRBJ2-1; D call uncertain. CDR1 SGHAT and CDR2 FQNNGV come from the germline V gene. V lost 4 bases and J lost 3, with 4 bases in between. The CDR3 is made up of 12 amino acids. The CDR3 DNA reads TGTGCCAGCAGCTCTATCTACAATGAGCAGTTCTTC. This codes for CASSSIYNEQFF.

In this sample, this clonotype turned up many times. V and J are TRBV7-2 and TRBJ1-5; D is ambiguous. The ends were cut back, 5 bases at V and 6 bases at J, with 11 bases in the middle. Germline V gene lookup returns CDR1 SGHTA and CDR2 FQGNSA. CDR3 length equals 13 residues. CDR3: CASSLQEAQPQHF. The CDR3 bases are TGTGCCAGCAGCCTCCAGGAGGCTCAGCCCCAGCATTTT.